This record looks at one T cell receptor (beta chain) sequence and its context. The germline V and J ends were trimmed by 3 bases and 5 bases, with 10 bases remaining between them. CDR3 length: 12 residues. The germline CDR1 and CDR2 sequences are GTSNPN and SVGIG (reference sequence). This record belongs to a study of cytomegalovirus exposure and HLA in healthy donors. PCR amplification relied on 60 Vbeta primers (plus 13 Jbeta primers). The assay was immunoSEQ multiplex PCR, and TCRdb's table has in-frame clones only and misses some. This table has 110,000 or so clones, over 70% appearing once. The specimen sequenced was PBMCs. The TCR originated in a male donor in good health and CMV-seronegative. The chain is built from TRBV30 and TRBJ1-2, with no clear D. CDR3 DNA sequence: TGTGCCTGGAGGGGCTCGCAGTATGGCTACACCTTC. This encodes CAWRGSQYGYTF.